This is a list of T cell receptor beta chains from one sample in a study of regulatory T cells in long-lasting Graves disease. From the multiplex PCR reads, TCRdb called clonotypes with MiXCR, one entry per CDR3 protein. The sample lists approximately 400,000 distinct CDR3 sequences; around 21% were seen once. The source was peripheral blood mononuclear cells (PBMCs), collected when the disease was refractory, from a patient treated with antithyroid drugs. These receptors were obtained from a female donor with Graves disease. The CDR3 runs from the conserved cysteine through the conserved F or W. Fields, in order: J gene, V gene, CDR3 length, D gene, clone size, CDR3 protein, CDR3 DNA. D genes are given only for firm matches. Size tells how often a clone was seen (once, few, many) or the class of an expanded clone, and some rows leave it out.

TRBJ2-7 | TRBV29-1 | 15 | NA | NA | CSVEDNQGAIYEQYF | TGCAGCGTTGAAGATAACCAAGGGGCCATATACGAGCAGTACTTC
TRBJ1-1 | TRBV27 | 14 | NA | many | CASTTTGGSTEAFF | TGTGCCAGCACTACGACGGGGGGTAGCACTGAAGCTTTCTTT
TRBJ1-2 | TRBV28 | 13 | NA | many | CASRIASRDGYTF | TGTGCCAGCAGAATTGCCAGTAGGGATGGCTACACCTTC
TRBJ1-2 | TRBV7-9 | 15 | TRBD1 | few | CASSLGPGGSDGYTF | TGTGCCAGCAGCTTAGGTCCAGGGGGCTCTGATGGCTACACCTTC
TRBJ1-2 | TRBV30 | 13 | NA | many | CAWNPDRGYGYTF | TGTGCCTGGAACCCAGACAGAGGCTATGGCTACACCTTC
TRBJ1-2 | TRBV6-1 | 18 | NA | few | CASSRILASPLANYGYTF | TGTGCCAGCAGTCGGATCCTAGCGTCCCCCCTAGCTAACTATGGCTACACCTTC
TRBJ2-5 | TRBV10-3 | 16 | NA | few | CAISLVDALFQETQYF | TGTGCCATCAGTCTCGTGGACGCGCTCTTCCAAGAGACCCAGTACTTC
TRBJ2-2 | TRBV11-2 | 16 | TRBD2 | few | CASSTKGLAGFTGELF | TGTGCCAGCAGCACAAAAGGACTAGCGGGATTCACCGGGGAGCTGTTT
TRBJ2-7 | TRBV30 | 13 | NA | few | CAWSPVRVGEQYF | TGTGCCTGGAGTCCTGTCCGGGTCGGCGAGCAGTACTTC
TRBJ2-5 | TRBV28 | 14 | NA | many | CASSQGPYQETQYF | TGTGCCAGCAGTCAGGGGCCTTACCAAGAGACCCAGTACTTC
TRBJ2-7 | TRBV7-3 | 14 | TRBD1 | NA | CASSLGDRGHEQYF | TGTGCCAGCAGCTTAGGTGACAGGGGCCACGAGCAGTACTTC
TRBJ2-4 | TRBV29-1 | 16 | TRBD2 | NA | CSVREWTSGNGNIQYF | TGCAGCGTTAGAGAATGGACTAGCGGGAATGGAAACATTCAGTACTTC
TRBJ2-7 | TRBV10-3 | 13 | TRBD1 | many | CAVGTGPSYEQYF | TGTGCCGTAGGGACAGGACCCTCCTACGAGCAGTACTTC
TRBJ1-4 | TRBV20-1 | 11 | NA | NA | CSARAEGKLFF | TGCAGTGCTAGGGCTGAGGGAAAACTGTTTTTT
TRBJ2-5 | TRBV30 | 10 | NA | NA | CAWARETQYF | TGTGCCTGGGCAAGAGAGACCCAGTACTTC
TRBJ1-1 | TRBV12-5 | 15 | NA | few | CASGLNAGMGTEAFF | TGTGCTAGTGGTTTGAACGCAGGGATGGGGACTGAAGCTTTCTTT
TRBJ1-3 | TRBV27 | 11 | NA | NA | CAIGNGNTIYF | TGTGCCATCGGGAATGGAAACACCATATATTTT
TRBJ2-2 | TRBV24-1 | 12 | NA | many | CATSDFLGELFF | TGTGCCACCAGTGATTTCCTCGGGGAGCTGTTTTTT